The 25 T cell receptor beta chains in this list originate from one sample, sequenced in a study of PD-1 blockade in classical Hodgkin lymphoma. Measured with immunoSEQ multiplex PCR; TCRdb has only the in-frame clones, and not every one. The data hold around 9,600 clones, with around 80% observed a single time. Time point here: cycle 4 day 1 (C4D1), after more than five weeks of nivolumab. Every one of the patients relapsed after autologous stem cell transplantation (brentuximab vedotin exposure was variable). By magnetic negative selection, CD4+ T cells were purified from thawed PBMCs. The starting material was CD4+ T cells from blood, obtained before the fourth cycle of nivolumab. The receptors here all came from a human donor with classical Hodgkin lymphoma.

Turning to this clone: Other DNA variants within this sample encode the same CDR3. V usage is TRBV4-1 and J usage is TRBJ2-5; D remains ambiguous. V was pared by 0 bases and J by 3 bases, with 11 bases between. Germline CDR1 reads MGHRA; CDR2 reads YSYEKL. This CDR3 is 15 amino acids long. CDR3 coding DNA: TGCGCCAGCAGCCAAGAATCACAGTTGAAAGAGACCCAGTACTTC. Translated: CASSQESQLKETQYF.

V usage is TRBV29-1 and J usage is TRBJ1-1; 7 nucleotides match TRBD1. CDR3 length equals 14 residues. The V and J ends lost 3 bases and 2 bases, in that order; junction bases with no gene match: 6. CDR1 is SQVTM and CDR2 is ANQGSEA in the germline V gene. CDR3 sequence: CSVDRQGRNTEAFF. The CDR3 DNA is TGCAGCGTTGACAGACAGGGACGAAACACTGAAGCTTTCTTT.

V and J are TRBV7-2 and TRBJ1-2; weak D call: TRBD1 (6 bases). Germline loops: CDR1 SGHTA, CDR2 FQGNSA. With 4 bases removed from V and 3 bases from J, the gap between germline ends came to 12 bases. This CDR3 contains 14 residues. The CDR3 spells CASSSQGPHYGYTF. CDR3 in DNA: TGTGCCAGCAGCTCACAGGGTCCCCACTATGGCTACACCTTC.

V usage is TRBV29-1 and J usage is TRBJ2-7; 8 nucleotides agree with TRBD1. The germline CDR1 and CDR2 sequences are SQVTM and ANQGSEA. CDR3 length equals 13 residues. Germline trimming cut 1 base from V and 7 bases from J; bases unmatched to any gene: 6. CDR3 protein: CSVEAGQGDEQYF. CDR3 nucleotides: TGCAGCGTTGAAGCTGGACAGGGTGATGAGCAGTACTTC.

In this sample, this clone turned up a few times. CDR3 coding DNA: TGTGCCAGCTCCCTGACAGGGAGGAACACCGGGGAGCTGTTTTTT. It specifies CASSLTGRNTGELFF. V and J are TRBV18 and TRBJ2-2; 7 bases agree with TRBD1. Germline values: CDR1 KGHSH, CDR2 LQKENI. The trim removed 6 bases at V and 1 base at J, leaving 5 bases unmatched. CDR3 length: 15 amino acids.

The gene calls are TRBV4-2 and TRBJ2-3; D may be TRBD1 (5 bases). Trimming stripped 0 bases from V and 4 bases from J, with 11 bases between. This CDR3 region has 15 residues. From germline, CDR1 is LGHNA and CDR2 YNFKEQ. CDR3 nucleotides: TGTGCCAGCAGCCAAGAGGGTTGGGGCCCAGATACGCAGTATTTT. Translating it yields CASSQEGWGPDTQYF.

This rearrangement joins TRBV6-6 to TRBJ2-3; 12 bases line up with TRBD2. In germline, CDR1 is MNHNY, CDR2 SVGAGI (reference sequence). The CDR3 consists of 16 residues. V shed 6 bases and J 8 bases; nucleotides not matched to a gene: 12. CDR3 sequence (DNA): TGTGCCAGCAGCTCCGCGTCTAGCGGGGGGGCTAGTACGCAGTATTTT. The encoded protein is CASSSASSGGASTQYF.

The CDR3 DNA follows: TGTGCCAGCAGCTCTTACGGGGCCGATGATGGCTACACCTTC. Encoded protein: CASSSYGADDGYTF. The rearrangement joins TRBV7-2 to TRBJ1-2; D may be TRBD1 (5 bases). V was trimmed by 4 bases and J by 6 bases, leaving 15 bases between them. This CDR3 is 14 amino acids long. The V gene's germline CDR1 is SGHTA and CDR2 FQGNSA.

The J gene is TRBJ2-3, the V gene TRBV25-1; 11 nucleotides agree with TRBD2. Germline CDR1 MGHDK, CDR2 SYGVNS. The trim removed 2 bases at V and 1 base at J, leaving 5 bases unmatched. This CDR3 is built from 17 residues. Here the CDR3 reads CASSEGPLAGGTDTQYF. The CDR3 bases are TGTGCCAGCAGTGAAGGCCCACTAGCGGGGGGCACAGATACGCAGTATTTT.

In this sample, this clone is medium-sized. This chain uses TRBV10-3 with TRBJ1-2; 9 positions agree with TRBD1. Looked up from germline, CDR1 is ENHRY and CDR2 is SYGVKD. J gave up 2 bases and V 5 bases, and 3 bases lay outside the gene matches. This CDR3 is 14 amino acids long. CDR3 nucleotides: TGTGCCATCAGTCTCACAGGGGGCAACTATGGCTACACCTTC. Its protein is CAISLTGGNYGYTF.

The CDR3 bases are TGTGCCAGCAGCTTGGGGCCGTGGAATGAAAAACTGTTTTTT. This codes for CASSLGPWNEKLFF. The chain carries TRBV7-2 and TRBJ1-4; possible D gene TRBD1, 5 bases. This CDR3 region has 14 residues. With 3 bases removed from V and 5 bases from J, the gap between germline ends came to 10 bases. Looked up from germline, CDR1 is SGHTA and CDR2 is FQGNSA. Together with reference TRBV7-2 and TRBJ1-4, the CDR3 gives the full variable domain: GAGVSQSPSNKVTEKGKDVELRCDPISGHTALYWYRQSLGQGLEFLIYFQGNSAPDKSGLPSDRFSAERTGGSVSTLTIQRTQQEDSAVYLCASSLGPWNEKLFFGSGTQLSVL.

This chain joins TRBV14 and TRBJ1-2; D ambiguous. The CDR3 is 16 amino acids. From germline, CDR1 is SGHDN and CDR2 FVKESK. Trimming cost V 4 bases and J 2 bases, with 17 bases left between them. The CDR3 protein is CASSLPGVGRNYGYTF. The CDR3 DNA reads TGTGCCAGCAGCCTTCCCGGTGTCGGGCGGAACTATGGCTACACCTTC.

The rearrangement joins TRBV19 to TRBJ1-3; D is uncertain. Between the trimmed V and J ends, which lost 2 bases and 3 bases, there was a span of 8 bases. In germline, CDR1 is LNHDA, CDR2 SQIVND (reference sequence). This CDR3 is 14 amino acids long. CDR3 bases: TGTGCCAGTAGTATATTTTGGGGTGGAAACACCATATATTTT. This translates into CASSIFWGGNTIYF.

In regard to this clone: The germline gene is not matched at one end of the junction; a read error may be the cause. The chain is built from TRBV10-2 and TRBJ1-6; the D gene is possibly TRBD1 (5 bases). CDR1 is WSHSY and CDR2 is SAAADI in the germline V gene. This CDR3 spans 14 amino acids. CDR3 residues: CASSEPEGLGAFRF. The CDR3 bases are TGCGCCAGCAGTGAGCCTGAGGGGTTAGGGGCTTTCCGCTTT.

The chain couples TRBV5-8 to TRBJ2-5; tentatively, D is TRBD1 or TRBD2 (5 bases each). Germline loops: CDR1 SGHTS, CDR2 YDEGEE. Trimming took 5 bases from V and 5 from J, leaving 25 bases between them. CDR3 size: 17 residues. This CDR3 reads CASRPGLSVYASETQYF. As DNA, the CDR3 is TGTGCCAGCAGACCGGGGCTAAGCGTATACGCCAGTGAGACCCAGTACTTC.

The V call is TRBV4-2, the J call TRBJ1-3; D gene unclear. V was shortened by 0 bases and J by 2 bases, with 11 bases between the two germline ends. The germline V gene has CDR1 LGHNA and CDR2 YNFKEQ. The CDR3 has 16 amino acids. In nucleotides, the CDR3 is TGTGCCAGCAGCCAAGATCTTCAGGCAACTGGAAACACCATATATTTT. Its protein is CASSQDLQATGNTIYF.

This clone has a single count. The chain carries TRBV11-1 and TRBJ2-3, with 8 bases that match TRBD1. The V gene end was trimmed by 2 bases and the J gene end by 6 bases; junction bases not matched to a gene: 7. The CDR3 runs 15 residues. From germline, CDR1 is SGHAT and CDR2 FQDESV (reference sequence). The CDR3 sequence is CASSLMGQAPDTQYF. DNA of the CDR3: TGTGCCAGCAGCTTAATGGGACAGGCCCCGGATACGCAGTATTTT.

This clone occurred a few times. V is TRBV18 and J is TRBJ2-3; TRBD1 or TRBD2 may be the D gene (5 bases each). CDR1 and CDR2 from the germline V gene are KGHSH and LQKENI. The V end was cut by 5 bases, the J end by 2 bases, with 14 bases between. The CDR3 length is 15 residues. Here the CDR3 DNA reads TGTGCCAGCTCATTCAAACCCGGGACCACAGATACGCAGTATTTT. Translation: CASSFKPGTTDTQYF.

The J gene is TRBJ1-5, the V gene TRBV19; the D is unclear. Germline lookup yields CDR1 LNHDA and CDR2 SQIVND (reference sequence). Trimming removed 3 bases from V and 4 bases from J, with 4 bases in between. CDR3 size: 12 residues. The CDR3 sequence is CASSIRNQPQHF. The CDR3 DNA follows: TGTGCCAGTAGTATTCGGAATCAGCCCCAGCATTTT.

This clone was detected only a few times. The chain is built from TRBV29-1 and TRBJ1-2; the D is unclear. This CDR3 spans 13 amino acids. Trimming stripped 0 bases from V and 8 bases from J, with 13 bases between. Germline CDR1 SQVTM, CDR2 ANQGSEA. The CDR3 DNA is TGCAGCGTTGAAGATCTTCGGGTAGGGGGCTACACCTTC. As protein: CSVEDLRVGGYTF.

V and J are TRBV9 and TRBJ1-2; the D gene is possibly TRBD1 (5 bases). Germline CDR1 is SGDLS and CDR2 is YYNGEE. The V end was cut by 3 bases, the J end by 4 bases, with 13 bases between. The CDR3 sequence is 14 residues long. CDR3 amino acids: CASSGTGGLYGYTF. The CDR3 DNA is TGTGCCAGCAGCGGAACGGGGGGACTCTATGGCTACACCTTC.

This clone is a singleton in its sample. The chain is built from TRBV11-2 and TRBJ1-1; 7 nucleotides line up with TRBD1. This CDR3 spans 13 amino acids. CDR1 is SGHAT, CDR2 FQNNGV, per germline. The ends lost 3 bases at V and 3 bases at J; junction bases unmatched: 1. The CDR3 DNA is TGTGCCAGCAGCTTTACAGGGGACACTGAAGCTTTCTTT. It is translated as CASSFTGDTEAFF.

This chain joins TRBV5-1 and TRBJ2-1; 11 bases match TRBD2. From germline, CDR1 is SGHRS and CDR2 YFSETQ. This CDR3 has 14 amino acids. Losses at the gene ends were 4 bases for V and 10 bases for J; bases not matched to a gene: 7. Written as DNA, the CDR3 is TGCGCCAGCAGCCTAGCGGGGGGCTTGGTGGAGCAGTTCTTC. Translation: CASSLAGGLVEQFF.

The rearrangement uses TRBV10-3 and TRBJ1-5; no definite D call. The germline V gene has CDR1 ENHRY and CDR2 SYGVKD. V lost 1 base, J lost 4 bases, and 8 bases lay in between. CDR3 length: 14 residues. CDR3 sequence reads: CAISELGDNQPQHF. The CDR3 DNA reads as TGTGCCATCAGTGAGTTGGGCGATAATCAGCCCCAGCATTTT.

V usage is TRBV15 and J usage is TRBJ1-5; D remains ambiguous. V shed 3 bases and J shed 3 bases, with 9 bases lying between them. This CDR3 spans 14 amino acids. From germline, CDR1 is LNHNV and CDR2 YYDKDF (reference sequence). Here the CDR3 DNA reads TGTGCCACCAGCAGGTTTAGGAACAATCAGCCCCAGCATTTT. Translating gives CATSRFRNNQPQHF.